The sequence of this T cell receptor beta chain was determined in a study of identical twins. TCRdb passed the 5' RACE reads through MiXCR, listing each CDR3 protein once. The table records about 530,000 distinct CDR3 sequences, approximately 16% of them present only once. Whole-study findings and limits: The study drew conclusions from cross-sectional statistical analysis, not from following the same donors. Twins shared out-of-frame alpha sequences with excess low generation probability.

J gave up 3 bases and V 1 base, and 4 bases lay outside the gene matches. The CDR3 has 15 residues. In germline, CDR1 is MGHRA, CDR2 YSYEKL. In this sample, this clonotype turned up a few times. Its antigen is unknown. Healthy Caucasians alone served as donors. The same data also contributed to another study, on yellow fever vaccine responses in identical twins.

Material: CD4+ T cells sorted from blood. The chain uses TRBV4-1 and TRBJ2-3; 7 nucleotides align to TRBD1. The TCR was taken from a woman aged 18 to 35 in good health. CDR3 loop: CASSQGRGTTDTQYF. The CDR3, as DNA: TGCGCCAGCAGCCAAGGCAGGGGGACGACAGATACGCAGTATTTT.